This T cell receptor (beta chain) comes out of a study of monozygotic twins with inflammatory bowel disease. General study results and limits: Twin pairs that were concordant did not differ from discordant pairs in repertoire similarity, possibly from limited power. Patient-to-patient differences in immunosuppressive treatment may have added variability to the repertoires. Different T cell subtypes could not be distinguished.

As to this clonotype: Its antigen remains unknown.

UMIs that included a 6-nucleotide sample barcode were added by template switching, which took place during cDNA synthesis. Reprocessing the 5' RACE reads, TCRdb reports a single entry for every CDR3 protein and omits DNA. The sample data list approximately 150,000 distinct CDR3 sequences. The source of this sequence is a human donor with ulcerative colitis or Crohn's disease, or a healthy co-twin of an affected twin (not recorded which). What was sequenced was blood.

CDR3 protein: CASSSPDRGLGNEQFF. The J gene is TRBJ2-1, the V gene TRBV12-3 or TRBV12-4; TCRdb's D call, TRBD1, is unchecked because there is no DNA. This CDR3 has 16 amino acids.